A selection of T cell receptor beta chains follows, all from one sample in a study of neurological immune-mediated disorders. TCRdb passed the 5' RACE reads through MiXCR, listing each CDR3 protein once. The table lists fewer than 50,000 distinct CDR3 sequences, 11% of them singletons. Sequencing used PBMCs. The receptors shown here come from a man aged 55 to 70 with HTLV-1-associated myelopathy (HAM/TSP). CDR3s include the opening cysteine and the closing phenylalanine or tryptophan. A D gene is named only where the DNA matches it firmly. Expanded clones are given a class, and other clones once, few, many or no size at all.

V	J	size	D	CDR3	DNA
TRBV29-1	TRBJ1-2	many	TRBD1	CSVRDRDRSGYTF	TGCAGCGTGAGGGACAGGGACCGAAGTGGCTACACCTTC
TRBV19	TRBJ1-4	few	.	CASRWGFQEKLFF	TGTGCCAGTAGATGGGGATTTCAGGAAAAACTGTTTTTT
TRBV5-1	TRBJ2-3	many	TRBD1	CASSFHGQGTDTQYF	TGCGCCAGCAGCTTCCACGGACAGGGCACAGATACGCAGTATTTT
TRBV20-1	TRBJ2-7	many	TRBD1	CSARAGQGAKQYF	TGCAGTGCTAGGGCGGGACAGGGGGCGAAGCAGTACTTC
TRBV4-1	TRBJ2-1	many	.	CASSQDHVEYNEQFF	TGCGCCAGCAGCCAAGATCATGTAGAGTACAATGAGCAGTTCTTC
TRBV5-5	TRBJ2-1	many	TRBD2	CASSLFRGGSYNEQFF	TGTGCCAGCAGCTTATTCCGCGGGGGCTCCTACAATGAGCAGTTCTTC
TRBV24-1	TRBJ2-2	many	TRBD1	CATSGTGKAGELFF	TGTGCCACCAGCGGGACAGGTAAAGCCGGGGAGCTGTTTTTT
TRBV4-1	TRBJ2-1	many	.	CASSQDTYGSKSGNEQFF	TGCGCCAGCAGCCAAGATACTTACGGGAGTAAATCGGGCAATGAGCAGTTCTTC
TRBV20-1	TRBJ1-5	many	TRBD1	CSATGQGDQPQHF	TGCAGTGCTACGGGACAGGGGGATCAGCCCCAGCATTTT
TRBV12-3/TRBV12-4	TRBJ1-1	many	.	CASSFDKNTEAFF	TGTGCCAGCAGTTTCGACAAGAACACTGAAGCTTTCTTT
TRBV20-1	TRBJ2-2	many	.	CSAHAAGQGKGTGELFF	TGCAGTGCCCACGCCGCCGGGCAGGGGAAAGGCACCGGGGAGCTGTTTTTT
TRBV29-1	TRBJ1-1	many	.	CSVGVPGTNTEAFF	TGCAGCGTTGGGGTGCCAGGAACGAACACTGAAGCTTTCTTT
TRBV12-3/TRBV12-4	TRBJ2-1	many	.	CASSLGGNEQFF	TGTGCCAGCAGTTTAGGGGGGAATGAGCAGTTCTTC
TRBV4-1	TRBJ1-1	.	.	CASSQEKRDGTFF	TGCGCCAGCAGCCAAGAAAAAAGGGACGGGACTTTCTTT
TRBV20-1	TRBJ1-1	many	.	CSARLSSNTEAFF	TGCAGTGCCCGTCTCTCGAGCAACACTGAAGCTTTCTTT
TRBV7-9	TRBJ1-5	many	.	CASSPLGSGNQPQHF	TGTGCCAGCTCCCCCCTGGGCTCGGGCAATCAGCCCCAGCATTTT
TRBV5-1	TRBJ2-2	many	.	CASSLAGARPRGTGELFF	TGCGCCAGCAGCCTCGCCGGGGCCCGCCCCCGGGGCACCGGGGAGCTGTTTTTT
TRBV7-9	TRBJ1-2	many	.	CASSVMRVNGYTF	TGTGCCAGCAGCGTCATGCGGGTAAACGGCTACACCTTC
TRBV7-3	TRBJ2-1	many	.	CASSLNGWEGDEQFF	TGTGCCAGCAGCTTAAATGGGTGGGAAGGTGATGAGCAGTTCTTC
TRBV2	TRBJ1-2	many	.	CASTRGILRGYTF	TGTGCCAGCACCCGGGGGATTTTACGGGGCTACACCTTC
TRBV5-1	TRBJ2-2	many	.	CASSSGAATGELFF	TGCGCCAGCAGCAGTGGGGCGGCCACCGGGGAGCTGTTTTTT
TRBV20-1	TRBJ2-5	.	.	CSAREFGALSTPETQYF	TGCAGTGCTAGAGAATTTGGGGCCCTCTCAACCCCAGAGACCCAGTACTTC
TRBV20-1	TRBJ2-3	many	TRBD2	CSAERPSGASTDTQYF	TGCAGTGCTGAACGGCCTAGCGGGGCTAGCACAGATACGCAGTATTTT
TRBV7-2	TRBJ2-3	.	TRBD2	CASSPETTSDLTDTQYF	TGTGCCAGCAGCCCCGAAACCACTAGCGACCTCACAGATACGCAGTATTTT
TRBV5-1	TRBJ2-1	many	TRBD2	CASSRTSGIYNEQFF	TGCGCCAGCAGCCGGACTAGCGGAATCTACAATGAGCAGTTCTTC
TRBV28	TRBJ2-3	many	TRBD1	CASSFPGQGTDTQYF	TGTGCCAGCAGTTTTCCGGGACAGGGCACAGATACGCAGTATTTT
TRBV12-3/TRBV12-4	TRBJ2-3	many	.	CASSTRDTQYF	TGTGCCAGCAGTACCAGGGATACGCAGTATTTT
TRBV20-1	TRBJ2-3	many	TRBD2	CSASLAGESDTQYF	TGCAGTGCTAGTCTTGCGGGAGAGTCAGATACGCAGTATTTT
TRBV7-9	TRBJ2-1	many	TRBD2	CASRSGMIHNNEQFF	TGTGCCAGCAGGAGCGGGATGATCCACAACAATGAGCAGTTCTTC
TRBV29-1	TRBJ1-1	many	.	CSGTVGARALNTEAFF	TGCAGCGGGACAGTGGGGGCCAGGGCTCTGAACACTGAAGCTTTCTTT
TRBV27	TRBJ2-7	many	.	CASSNNIGEQYF	TGTGCCAGCAGCAATAATATAGGCGAGCAGTACTTC
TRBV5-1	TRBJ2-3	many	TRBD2	CASSSGTSGSWTDTQYF	TGCGCCAGCAGCAGCGGGACTAGCGGGAGCTGGACAGATACGCAGTATTTT
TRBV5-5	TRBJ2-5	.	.	CTSTPLPGTSRETQYF	TGTACCAGCACCCCTCTTCCGGGAACGTCTAGGGAGACCCAGTACTTC
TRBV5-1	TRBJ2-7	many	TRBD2	CASSRGGLAETYEQYF	TGCGCCAGCAGCAGGGGGGGACTAGCGGAGACCTACGAGCAGTACTTC